This T cell receptor beta chain was sequenced during a study of CD8 T cells in Susac syndrome. Germline V gives CDR1 SGHAT, CDR2 FQNNGV. V lost 3 bases to trimming and J lost 3 bases, with 6 bases between them. The CDR3 runs 13 residues. The authors reverse transcribed roughly 0.5 to 1 ug RNA with random hexamers. The amplification used immunoSEQ multiplex PCR on TCR beta CDR3; it spanned 54 Vbeta and 13 Jbeta. TCRdb itself ran the immunoSEQ multiplex PCR reads through MiXCR, one entry per CDR3 protein. This sample yields more than 95,000 distinct CDR3 sequences, of which about 95% are seen a single time; more than 0.075% belongs to the top ten. The authors carried out high-throughput sequencing of TCR beta. They applied it to CD8+ and CD4+ T cells obtained from blood. TEMRA cells were FACS-enriched, while CD8+ and CD4+ T cells were negatively isolated.

The material sequenced was CD4+ T cells from PBMCs. J is TRBJ1-3 and V is TRBV11-2; D is uncertain. This TCR was recovered from a human donor in good health. The CDR3 reads CASSFESGNTIYF. CDR3 DNA: TGTGCCAGCAGCTTTGAGAGTGGAAACACCATATATTTT.